This T cell receptor (beta chain) was obtained from a study of CD8 T cells in ankylosing spondylitis. Points from the study as a whole: Disease-linked clones proved CD8+ and comparatively uncommon in peripheral blood.

There are 13 residues in the CDR3. From germline, CDR1 is SQVTM and CDR2 ANQGSEA. Trimming removed 4 bases from V and 5 bases from J, with 14 bases in between. This clonotype has ten or more counts. Its target is not known. Preparation of TCR beta libraries was done by quantitative 5'-RACE with molecular barcodes. Via MiXCR, TCRdb re-called the 5' RACE reads, giving one row per CDR3 protein. This repertoire shows 150,000 to 200,000 distinct CDR3 sequences, approximately 10% found once; its top ten account for almost 30%. This receptor was obtained from a male donor with ankylosing spondylitis or in good health (not recorded which). The chain employs TRBV29-1 and TRBJ2-5; tentative D call: TRBD1 (7 bases). The specimen sequenced was blood, either unsorted or a sorted T cell fraction (not recorded which). DNA of the CDR3: TGCAGCGTTGGCGACGGGGGACAGGAGACCCAGTACTTC. Protein sequence: CSVGDGGQETQYF. The full variable domain, rest sourced from reference TRBV29-1 and TRBJ2-5, is SAVISQKPSRDICQRGTSLTIQCQVDSQVTMMFWYRQQPGQSLTLIATANQGSEATYESGFVIDKFPISRPNLTFSTLTVSNMSPEDSSIYLCSVGDGGQETQYFGPGTRLLVL.